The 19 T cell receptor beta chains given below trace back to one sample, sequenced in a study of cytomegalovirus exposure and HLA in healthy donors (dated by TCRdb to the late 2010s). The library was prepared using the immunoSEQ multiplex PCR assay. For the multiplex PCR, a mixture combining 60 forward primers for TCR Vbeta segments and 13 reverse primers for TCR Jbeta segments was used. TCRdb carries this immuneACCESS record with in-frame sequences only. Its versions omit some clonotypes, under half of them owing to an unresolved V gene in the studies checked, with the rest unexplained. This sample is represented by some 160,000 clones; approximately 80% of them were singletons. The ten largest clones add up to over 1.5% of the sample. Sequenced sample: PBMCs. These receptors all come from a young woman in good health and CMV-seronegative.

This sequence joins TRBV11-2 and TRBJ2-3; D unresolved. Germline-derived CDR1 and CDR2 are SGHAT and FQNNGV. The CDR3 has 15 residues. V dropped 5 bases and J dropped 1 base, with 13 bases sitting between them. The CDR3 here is CASSKSRSGTDTQYF. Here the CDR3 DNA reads TGTGCCAGCAGCAAATCTAGGAGCGGCACAGATACGCAGTATTTT.

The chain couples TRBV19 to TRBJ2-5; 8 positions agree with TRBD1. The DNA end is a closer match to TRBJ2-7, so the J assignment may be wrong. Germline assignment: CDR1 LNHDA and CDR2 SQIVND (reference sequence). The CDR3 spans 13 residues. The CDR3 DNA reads TGTGCCAGTAGCACCGACAGGGGCTACGAGCAGTACTTC. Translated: CASSTDRGYEQYF.

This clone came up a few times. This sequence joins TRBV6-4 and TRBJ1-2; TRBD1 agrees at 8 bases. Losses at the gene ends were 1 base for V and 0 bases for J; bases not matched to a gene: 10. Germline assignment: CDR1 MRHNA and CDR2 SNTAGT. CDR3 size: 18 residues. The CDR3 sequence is CASSDWPRGTGSNYGYTF. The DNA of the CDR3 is TGTGCCAGCAGTGACTGGCCGAGAGGGACAGGCTCTAACTATGGCTACACCTTC.

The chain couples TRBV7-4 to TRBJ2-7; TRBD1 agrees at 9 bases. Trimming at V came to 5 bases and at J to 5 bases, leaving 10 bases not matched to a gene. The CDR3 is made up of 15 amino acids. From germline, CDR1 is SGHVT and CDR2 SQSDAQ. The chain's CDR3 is CASSIGQGLIHEQYF. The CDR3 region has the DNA TGTGCCAGCAGCATCGGACAGGGGCTGATTCACGAGCAGTACTTC.

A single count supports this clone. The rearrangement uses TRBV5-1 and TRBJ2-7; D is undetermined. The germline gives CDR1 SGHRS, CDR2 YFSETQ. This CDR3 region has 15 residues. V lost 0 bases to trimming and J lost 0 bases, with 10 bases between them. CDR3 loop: CASSLGHSSSYEQYF. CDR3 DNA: TGCGCCAGCAGCTTGGGTCATTCCAGCTCCTACGAGCAGTACTTC.

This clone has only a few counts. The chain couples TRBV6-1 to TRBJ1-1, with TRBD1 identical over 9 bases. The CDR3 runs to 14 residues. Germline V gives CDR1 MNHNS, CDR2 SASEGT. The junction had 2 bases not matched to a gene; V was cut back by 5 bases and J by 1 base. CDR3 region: CASSWTGENTEAFF. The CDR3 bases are TGTGCCAGCAGTTGGACAGGGGAGAACACTGAAGCTTTCTTT.

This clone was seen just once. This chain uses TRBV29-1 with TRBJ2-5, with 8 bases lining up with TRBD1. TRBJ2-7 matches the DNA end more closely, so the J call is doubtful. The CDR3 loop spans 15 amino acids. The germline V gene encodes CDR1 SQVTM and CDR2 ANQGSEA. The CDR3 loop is CSVENGRGRIYEQYF. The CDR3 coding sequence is TGCAGCGTTGAAAACGGCAGGGGGCGCATCTACGAGCAGTACTTC.

CDR3 region: CASSIRQGYEKLFF. CDR3 bases: TGTGCCAGCAGCATCCGACAGGGATATGAAAAACTGTTTTTT. The rearrangement joins TRBV7-9 to TRBJ1-4, with TRBD1 matching 7 bases. J gave up 6 bases and V 5 bases, and 6 bases lay outside the gene matches. CDR1 and CDR2 from the germline V gene are SEHNR and FQNEAQ (reference sequence). This CDR3 has 14 residues.

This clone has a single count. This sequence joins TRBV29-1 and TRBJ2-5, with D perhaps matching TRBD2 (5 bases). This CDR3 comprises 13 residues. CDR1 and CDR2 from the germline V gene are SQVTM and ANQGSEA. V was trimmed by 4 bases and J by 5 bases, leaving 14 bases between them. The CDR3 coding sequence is TGCAGCGTTGCTCGAGGGTTCTTGGAGACCCAGTACTTC. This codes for CSVARGFLETQYF.

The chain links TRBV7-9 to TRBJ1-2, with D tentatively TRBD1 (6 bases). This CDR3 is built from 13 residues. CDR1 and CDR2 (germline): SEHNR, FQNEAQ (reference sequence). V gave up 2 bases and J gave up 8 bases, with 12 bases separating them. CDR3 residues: CASSLLGAQGYTF. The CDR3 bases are TGTGCCAGCAGCTTATTGGGGGCGCAGGGCTACACCTTC.

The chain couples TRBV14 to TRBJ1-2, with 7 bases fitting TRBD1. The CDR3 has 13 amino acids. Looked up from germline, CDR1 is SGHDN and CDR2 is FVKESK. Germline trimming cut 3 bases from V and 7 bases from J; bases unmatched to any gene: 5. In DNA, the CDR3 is TGTGCCAGCAGCCATCGACAGGGTAGTGGCTACACCTTC. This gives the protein CASSHRQGSGYTF.

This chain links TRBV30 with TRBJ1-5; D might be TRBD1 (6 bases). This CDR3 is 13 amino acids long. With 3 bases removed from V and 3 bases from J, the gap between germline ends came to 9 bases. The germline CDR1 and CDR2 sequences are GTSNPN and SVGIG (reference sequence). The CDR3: CAWSRDNNQPQHF. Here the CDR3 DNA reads TGTGCCTGGAGCCGGGACAACAATCAGCCCCAGCATTTT.

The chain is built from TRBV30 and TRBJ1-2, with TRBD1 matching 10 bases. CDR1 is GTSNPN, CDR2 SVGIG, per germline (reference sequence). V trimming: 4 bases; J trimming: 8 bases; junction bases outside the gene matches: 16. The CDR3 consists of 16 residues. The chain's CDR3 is CAWKGGQGLRVGGYTF. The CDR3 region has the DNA TGTGCCTGGAAGGGGGGACAGGGGTTGAGGGTGGGGGGCTACACCTTC. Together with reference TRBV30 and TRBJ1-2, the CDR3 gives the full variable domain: SQTIHQWPATLVQPVGSPLSLECTVEGTSNPNLYWYRQAAGRGLQLLFYSVGIGQISSEVPQNLSASRPQDRQFILSSKKLLLSDSGFYLCAWKGGQGLRVGGYTFGSGTRLTVV.

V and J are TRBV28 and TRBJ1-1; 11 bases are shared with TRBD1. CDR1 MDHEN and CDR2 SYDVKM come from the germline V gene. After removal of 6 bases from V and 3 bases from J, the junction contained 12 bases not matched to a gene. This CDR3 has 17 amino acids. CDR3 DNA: TGTGCCAGCAGCTCCACTGGACAGGGGGCGGGGGACACTGAAGCTTTCTTT. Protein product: CASSSTGQGAGDTEAFF. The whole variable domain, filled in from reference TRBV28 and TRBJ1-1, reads DVKVTQSSRYLVKRTGEKVFLECVQDMDHENMFWYRQDPGLGLRLIYFSYDVKMKEKGDIPEGYSVSREKKERFSLILESASTNQTSMYLCASSSTGQGAGDTEAFFGQGTRLTVV.

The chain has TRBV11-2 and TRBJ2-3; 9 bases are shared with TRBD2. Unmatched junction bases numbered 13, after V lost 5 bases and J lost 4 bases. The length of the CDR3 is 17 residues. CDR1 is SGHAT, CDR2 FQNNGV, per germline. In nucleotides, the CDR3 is TGTGCCAGCAGCCCCGCTCGGCTAGCGGGGTGGCCAGATACGCAGTATTTT. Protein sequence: CASSPARLAGWPDTQYF.

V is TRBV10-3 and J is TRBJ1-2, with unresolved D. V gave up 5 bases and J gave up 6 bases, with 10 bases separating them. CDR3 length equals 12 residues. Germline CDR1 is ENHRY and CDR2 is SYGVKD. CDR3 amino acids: CAISNGENGYTF. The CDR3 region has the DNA TGTGCCATCAGTAACGGGGAGAATGGCTACACCTTC.

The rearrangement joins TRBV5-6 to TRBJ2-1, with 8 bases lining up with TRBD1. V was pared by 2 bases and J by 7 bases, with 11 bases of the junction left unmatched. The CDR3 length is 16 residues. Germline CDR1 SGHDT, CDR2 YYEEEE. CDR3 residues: CASSLSGGYPMNEQFF. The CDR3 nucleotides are TGTGCCAGCAGCTTATCAGGGGGCTACCCTATGAATGAGCAGTTCTTC.

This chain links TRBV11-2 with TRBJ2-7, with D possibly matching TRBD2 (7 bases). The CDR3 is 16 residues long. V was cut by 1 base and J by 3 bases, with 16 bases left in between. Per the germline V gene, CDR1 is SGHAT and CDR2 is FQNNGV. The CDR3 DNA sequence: TGTGCCAGCAGCTTAGCGGGGCGGGGGACACGCTACGAGCAGTACTTC. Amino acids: CASSLAGRGTRYEQYF. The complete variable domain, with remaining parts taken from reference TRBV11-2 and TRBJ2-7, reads EAGVAQSPRYKIIEKRQSVAFWCNPISGHATLYWYQQILGQGPKLLIQFQNNGVVDDSQLPKDRFSAERLKGVDSTLKIQPAKLEDSAVYLCASSLAGRGTRYEQYFGPGTRLTVT.

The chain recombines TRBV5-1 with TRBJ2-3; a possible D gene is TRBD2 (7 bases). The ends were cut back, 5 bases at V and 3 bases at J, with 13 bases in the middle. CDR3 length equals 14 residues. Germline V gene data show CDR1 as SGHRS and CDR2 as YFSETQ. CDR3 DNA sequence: TGCGCCAGCAGTGTGGGGGGGCTGACAGATACGCAGTATTTT. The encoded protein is CASSVGGLTDTQYF.